The 32 T cell receptor beta chains listed next were all sequenced from one sample in a study of patients and donors after allogeneic stem cell transplantation. TCRdb itself ran the RT-PCR reads through MiXCR, one entry per CDR3 protein. Here the sample spans under 200,000 distinct CDR3 sequences, over 25% being singletons. Sequencing was done on a sample of blood, either unsorted or a sorted T cell fraction (not recorded which). The origin of the receptors is a human donor who was either an allogeneic HSCT recipient or a stem cell or donor lymphocyte infusion donor (not recorded which). It is not recorded whose cells these are; they may come from a transplant donor.

The gene calls are TRBV6-6 and TRBJ1-3; the D is unclear. Trimming shortened V by 3 bases and J by 3 bases, and 9 bases separated the two germline ends. The V gene's germline CDR1 is MNHNY and CDR2 SVGAGI (reference sequence). This CDR3 is built from 14 residues. The CDR3 reads CASSYEGFGNTIYF. In DNA, the CDR3 is TGTGCCAGCAGTTATGAAGGATTTGGAAACACCATATATTTT.

This clonotype was counted many times. The rearrangement joins TRBV9 to TRBJ2-6; D is tentatively TRBD1 or TRBD2 (5 bases each). In germline, CDR1 is SGDLS, CDR2 YYNGEE. This CDR3 comprises 16 residues. Deletions cut 0 bases from V and 2 bases from J, with 9 bases between. The CDR3 reads CASSVDLGAGANVLTF. The CDR3 DNA reads TGTGCCAGCAGCGTAGACTTGGGGGCTGGGGCCAACGTCCTGACTTTC.

This clonotype was observed a single time. The J gene is TRBJ2-1, the V gene TRBV5-1; maybe TRBD1 (6 bases). The CDR3 runs to 15 residues. Germline CDR1 reads SGHRS; CDR2 reads YFSETQ. Trimming left V 1 base short and J 8 bases short, with 16 bases between. The CDR3 sequence: CASSLSGTQLHEQFF. CDR3 nucleotides: TGCGCCAGCAGCTTGTCCGGGACACAGCTACATGAGCAGTTCTTC.

This clonotype was seen more than once but under ten times. The chain is built from TRBV20-1 and TRBJ2-7, with 12 bases matching TRBD2. The CDR3 length is 14 residues. The V gene's germline CDR1 is DFQATT and CDR2 SNEGSKA (reference sequence). Trimming at V came to 5 bases and at J to 6 bases, leaving 8 bases not matched to a gene. For the CDR3, the DNA is TGCAGTGCTCTTGCTAGCGGGAGGGCCGTCGAGCAGTACTTC. Translation: CSALASGRAVEQYF.

This clonotype came up a few times. The chain carries TRBV5-5 and TRBJ2-1, with a weak D call TRBD2 (5 bases). CDR3 length: 13 amino acids. Germline CDR1 is SGHKS and CDR2 is YYEKEE (reference sequence). Trimming removed 5 bases from V and 7 bases from J, with 13 bases in between. The CDR3 loop is CASRALEVNEQFF. The CDR3 DNA reads TGTGCCAGCAGGGCACTAGAGGTAAATGAGCAGTTCTTC.

This clonotype was picked up one time. The chain combines TRBV5-1 with TRBJ2-7; 10 bases align to TRBD1. Trimming took 2 bases from V and 5 from J; bases not matched to a gene: 4. The CDR3 extends over 14 amino acids. Germline CDR1 SGHRS, CDR2 YFSETQ. CDR3 nucleotide sequence: TGCGCCAGCAGCTTACTGGGACAGGGGAACGAGCAGTACTTC. Protein sequence: CASSLLGQGNEQYF.

The V gene is TRBV4-3, the J gene TRBJ2-7; D is undetermined. The CDR3 contains 16 residues. CDR1 is LGHNA, CDR2 YSLEER, per germline. V lost 0 bases to trimming and J lost 7 bases, with 19 bases between them. This CDR3 reads CASSQDSTGGVSEQYF. The CDR3 DNA is TGCGCCAGCAGCCAAGATAGTACGGGTGGGGTGAGTGAGCAGTACTTC.

The chain couples TRBV29-1 to TRBJ2-7; 9 positions match TRBD1. The length of the CDR3 is 13 residues. Germline V lookup: CDR1 SQVTM, CDR2 ANQGSEA. V trimming: 3 bases; J trimming: 3 bases; junction bases outside the gene matches: 3. CDR3 sequence reads: CSVDGTGIYEQYF. The CDR3 DNA sequence: TGCAGCGTTGACGGGACAGGGATCTACGAGCAGTACTTC.

The gene calls are TRBV20-1 and TRBJ2-2; D unresolved. This CDR3 has 14 amino acids. V was clipped by 6 bases and J by 3 bases, with 14 bases between them. CDR1 and CDR2 from the germline V gene are DFQATT and SNEGSKA (reference sequence). CDR3 loop: CSATPLRHTGELFF. CDR3 DNA sequence: TGCAGTGCCACCCCCCTTCGGCACACCGGGGAGCTGTTTTTT.

The V gene is TRBV5-6, the J gene TRBJ2-1; D uncertain. Germline lookup yields CDR1 SGHDT and CDR2 YYEEEE. The CDR3 is 11 amino acids. V gave up 1 base and J gave up 9 bases, with 5 bases separating them. The CDR3 is CASSLWREQFF. CDR3 nucleotide sequence: TGTGCCAGCAGCTTGTGGCGTGAGCAGTTCTTC.

The CDR3 here is CASRVQGFTGELFF. CDR3 DNA: TGTGCCAGCAGAGTACAGGGCTTCACCGGGGAGCTGTTTTTT. The V call is TRBV12-3 or TRBV12-4, the J call TRBJ2-2, with D possibly matching TRBD1 (6 bases). The V end lost 6 bases, the J end lost 4 bases, and 12 bases lay between the germline ends. The CDR3 runs 14 residues.

This clonotype was recorded a few times. The chain recombines TRBV12-3 or TRBV12-4 with TRBJ2-7, with a possible D match to TRBD2 (6 bases). CDR3 length: 12 amino acids. V was trimmed by 5 bases and J by 4 bases, leaving 9 bases between them. The CDR3 is CASSPLAYEQYF. DNA for the CDR3: TGTGCCAGCAGTCCACTAGCTTACGAGCAGTACTTC.

This chain connects TRBV7-9 to TRBJ2-1; D possibly corresponds to TRBD2 (5 bases). The CDR3 totals 15 residues. V lost 3 bases and J 5 bases, leaving 14 bases between the germline ends. From germline, CDR1 is SEHNR and CDR2 FQNEAQ (reference sequence). CDR3 loop: CASSFPRETNNEQFF. In DNA form, the CDR3 reads TGTGCCAGCAGCTTTCCGAGGGAGACGAACAATGAGCAGTTCTTC.

This clonotype was observed a few times. The chain recombines TRBV4-1 with TRBJ1-6; D is possibly TRBD1 (6 bases). This CDR3 has 16 residues. Germline assignment: CDR1 MGHRA and CDR2 YSYEKL. V gave up 0 bases and J gave up 10 bases, with 16 bases separating them. Here the CDR3 reads CASSQDPAGVGSPLHF. CDR3 sequence (DNA): TGCGCCAGCAGCCAAGATCCGGCAGGGGTAGGATCACCCCTCCACTTT.

This chain connects TRBV10-3 to TRBJ2-7; the match to TRBD2 covers 7 bases. The CDR3 has 14 residues. V was clipped by 8 bases and J by 3 bases; unmatched bases: 10. The germline CDR1 and CDR2 sequences are ENHRY and SYGVKD. The CDR3 is CAIERGGEGYEQYF. The CDR3 nucleotides read TGTGCCATCGAGCGGGGCGGGGAAGGCTACGAGCAGTACTTC.

This sequence joins TRBV5-1 and TRBJ1-2, with 10 bases identical to TRBD1. CDR1 SGHRS and CDR2 YFSETQ come from the germline V gene. Trimming took 0 bases from V and 5 from J; bases not matched to a gene: 4. The CDR3 consists of 15 residues. CDR3 amino acids: CASSLVGTGAYGYTF. The CDR3 DNA reads as TGCGCCAGCAGCTTGGTAGGGACAGGGGCGTATGGCTACACCTTC.

V and J are TRBV3-1 and TRBJ1-2, with a tentative D call TRBD1 (5 bases). This CDR3 is 13 amino acids long. Trimming shortened V by 1 base and J by 7 bases, and 10 bases separated the two germline ends. Germline-derived CDR1 and CDR2 are LGHDT and YNNKEL (reference sequence). Here the CDR3 reads CASSQVGARGYTF. For the CDR3, the DNA is TGTGCCAGCAGCCAAGTAGGGGCGCGTGGCTACACCTTC.

The chain uses TRBV1 and TRBJ2-7; the table's D gene call, TRBD2, was not cross checked with the DNA. TRBV1 is a pseudogene. The CDR3 spans 18 residues. The CDR3 region has the DNA TGCACCAGCAGCCAAGACCCTAGCGGGAGGACCTGCTCCTACGAGCAGTACTTC. It codes for CTSSQDPSGRTCSYEQYF.

The chain links TRBV18 to TRBJ1-2, with D unresolved. The CDR3 covers 15 residues. V was trimmed by 5 bases and J by 2 bases, leaving 15 bases between them. The germline V gene has CDR1 KGHSH and CDR2 LQKENI. The CDR3 loop reads CASSGTRMGNYGYTF. The CDR3 nucleotides are TGTGCCAGCTCAGGAACTAGGATGGGAAACTATGGCTACACCTTC.

The chain links TRBV28 to TRBJ1-5; 10 bases are shared with TRBD1. Germline CDR1 reads MDHEN; CDR2 reads SYDVKM. With 1 base clipped from V and 5 bases from J, the junction kept 2 bases outside the gene matches. CDR3 length: 15 residues. CDR3 sequence reads: CASSLSTGGDQPQHF. Here the CDR3 DNA reads TGTGCCAGCAGTTTATCGACAGGGGGCGATCAGCCCCAGCATTTT.

The chain joins TRBV27 to TRBJ2-1, with TRBD2 identical over 12 bases. The CDR3 sequence is 16 residues long. The V gene's germline CDR1 is MNHEY and CDR2 SMNVEV (reference sequence). The trim removed 2 bases at V and 4 bases at J, leaving 3 bases unmatched. The CDR3 reads CASSLLAGGLYNEQFF. The CDR3 nucleotides are TGTGCCAGCAGTTTACTAGCGGGAGGGTTATACAATGAGCAGTTCTTC.

The chain is built from TRBV7-3 and TRBJ1-4; D remains unclear. Germline values: CDR1 SGHTA, CDR2 FQGTGA. This CDR3 has 13 residues. The V end lost 6 bases, the J end lost 8 bases, and 13 bases lay between the germline ends. Written as DNA, the CDR3 is TGTGCCAGCAGGAAGGGATTAGGGGAAAAACTGTTTTTT. Translating gives CASRKGLGEKLFF.

V is TRBV7-9 and J is TRBJ1-2, with D possibly matching TRBD1 (6 bases). Germline V gene sequence: CDR1 SEHNR, CDR2 FQNEAQ (reference sequence). With 5 bases removed from V and 8 bases from J, the gap between germline ends came to 9 bases. The CDR3 has 11 residues. The CDR3 here is CASSRDTGYTF. As DNA, the CDR3 is TGTGCCAGCAGCCGGGACACCGGCTACACCTTC.

The chain couples TRBV30 to TRBJ1-5; no clear D gene. The V end lost 2 bases, the J end lost 5 bases, and 10 bases lay between the germline ends. CDR3 size: 13 residues. Germline V lookup: CDR1 GTSNPN, CDR2 SVGIG (reference sequence). This chain's CDR3 is CAWSTGVYQPQHF. The CDR3, as DNA: TGTGCCTGGAGTACGGGCGTTTATCAGCCCCAGCATTTT.

This chain uses TRBV12-3 or TRBV12-4 with TRBJ1-4; tentative D call: TRBD1 (5 bases). Trimming took 5 bases from V and 7 from J, leaving 14 bases between them. The CDR3 totals 14 residues. CDR3 region: CASSDRERGEKLFF. CDR3 bases: TGTGCCAGCAGTGATAGGGAAAGGGGTGAAAAACTGTTTTTT.

V is TRBV20-1 and J is TRBJ1-1; TRBD1 agrees at 8 bases. In germline, CDR1 is DFQATT, CDR2 SNEGSKA (reference sequence). There are 16 residues in the CDR3. The V gene end was trimmed by 1 base and the J gene end by 4 bases; junction bases not matched to a gene: 11. The CDR3 loop is CSARGQGNWYGTEAFF. The CDR3 nucleotides read TGCAGTGCTAGAGGACAGGGGAATTGGTACGGCACTGAAGCTTTCTTT.

The rearrangement uses TRBV9 and TRBJ2-1; D not resolved. With 0 bases removed from V and 3 bases from J, the gap between germline ends came to 10 bases. CDR1 SGDLS and CDR2 YYNGEE come from the germline V gene. This CDR3 is 15 amino acids long. CDR3 sequence: CASSVDMGYYNEQFF. CDR3 nucleotides: TGTGCCAGCAGCGTAGACATGGGCTACTACAATGAGCAGTTCTTC.

The CDR3, as DNA: TGTGCCAGCACCTGGAGCGGGACAGGGCTTAACTATGGCTACACCTTC. It encodes CASTWSGTGLNYGYTF. This chain uses TRBV7-2 with TRBJ1-2; 9 bases line up with TRBD1. Trimming removed 7 bases from V and 1 base from J; junction bases left unmatched: 10. The CDR3 runs to 16 residues. Per germline, CDR1 SGHTA and CDR2 FQGNSA.

The chain has TRBV12-3 or TRBV12-4 and TRBJ2-7, with TRBD2 matching over 14 bases. With 10 bases clipped from V and 8 bases from J, the junction kept 4 bases outside the gene matches. The CDR3 loop spans 12 amino acids. CDR3: CATGTSGSQQYF. CDR3 nucleotide sequence: TGTGCCACCGGGACTAGCGGGAGCCAGCAGTACTTC.

This clonotype was seen more than once but under ten times. The CDR3 DNA follows: TGTGCCAGCAGCGGACTAGCGGGAGGAGTTGAGCAGTTCTTC. Amino acid sequence: CASSGLAGGVEQFF. The rearrangement links TRBV12-3 or TRBV12-4 to TRBJ2-1; 14 bases match TRBD2. V gave up 6 bases and J gave up 9 bases; unmatched junction bases: 4. The CDR3 runs to 14 residues.

V and J are TRBV20-1 and TRBJ1-5, with D unclear. The CDR3 contains 15 residues. The germline CDR1 and CDR2 sequences are DFQATT and SNEGSKA (reference sequence). The V end was cut by 1 base, the J end by 7 bases, with 17 bases between. In nucleotides, the CDR3 is TGCAGTGCTAGAGGGCTCTCGGGTTCAGGACAGCCCCAGCATTTT. It codes for CSARGLSGSGQPQHF.

The V gene is TRBV6-5, the J gene TRBJ1-2, with TRBD1 identical over 7 bases. V gave up 1 base and J gave up 5 bases; unmatched junction bases: 7. Germline values: CDR1 MNHEY, CDR2 SVGAGI. This CDR3 is 15 amino acids long. The CDR3 spells CASSYWGDSRYGYTF. The CDR3 DNA reads as TGTGCCAGCAGTTACTGGGGGGACAGTCGGTATGGCTACACCTTC.